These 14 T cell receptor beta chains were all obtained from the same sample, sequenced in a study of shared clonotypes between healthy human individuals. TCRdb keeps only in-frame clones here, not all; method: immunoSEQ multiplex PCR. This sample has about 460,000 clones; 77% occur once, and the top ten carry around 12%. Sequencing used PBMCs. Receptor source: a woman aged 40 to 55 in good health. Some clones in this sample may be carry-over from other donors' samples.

The CDR3 sequence is CASSPTTTGELFF. The CDR3 DNA follows: TGTGCCAGCTCACCGACTACCACCGGGGAGCTGTTTTTT. The chain carries TRBV18 and TRBJ2-2, with D tentatively TRBD2 (5 bases). The V end was cut by 3 bases, the J end by 4 bases, with 6 bases between. Germline V gene lookup returns CDR1 KGHSH and CDR2 LQKENI. The CDR3 is made up of 13 amino acids.

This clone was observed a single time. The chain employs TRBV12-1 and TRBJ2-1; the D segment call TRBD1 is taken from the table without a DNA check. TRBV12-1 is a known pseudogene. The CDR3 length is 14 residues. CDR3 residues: CASSSRIRDNEQFF. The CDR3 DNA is TGTGCCAGCAGTTCACGGATCAGGGACAATGAGCAGTTCTTC.

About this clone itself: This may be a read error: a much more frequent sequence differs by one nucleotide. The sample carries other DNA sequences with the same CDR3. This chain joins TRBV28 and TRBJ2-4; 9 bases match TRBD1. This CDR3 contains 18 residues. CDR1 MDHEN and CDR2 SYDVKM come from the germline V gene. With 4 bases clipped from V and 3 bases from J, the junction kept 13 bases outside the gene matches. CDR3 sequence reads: CASSSGTGKSPVKNIQYF. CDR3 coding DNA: TGTGCCAGCAGTTCCGGGACAGGGAAGTCCCCCGTCAAAAACATTCAGTACTTC.

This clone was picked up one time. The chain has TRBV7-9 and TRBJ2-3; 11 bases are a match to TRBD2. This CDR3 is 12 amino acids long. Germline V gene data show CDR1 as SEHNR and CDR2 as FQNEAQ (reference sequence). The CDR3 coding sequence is TGTGCAGCTAGCGGGAGGACAGATACGCAGTATTTT. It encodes CAASGRTDTQYF.

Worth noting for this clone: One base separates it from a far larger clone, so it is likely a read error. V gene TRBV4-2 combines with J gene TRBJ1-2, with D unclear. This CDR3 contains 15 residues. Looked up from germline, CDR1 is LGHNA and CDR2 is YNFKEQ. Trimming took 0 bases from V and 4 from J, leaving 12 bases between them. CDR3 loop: CASSQDPGRLYGYTF. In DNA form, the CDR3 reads TGTGCCAGCAGCCAAGATCCGGGCAGGCTCTATGGCTACACCTTC.

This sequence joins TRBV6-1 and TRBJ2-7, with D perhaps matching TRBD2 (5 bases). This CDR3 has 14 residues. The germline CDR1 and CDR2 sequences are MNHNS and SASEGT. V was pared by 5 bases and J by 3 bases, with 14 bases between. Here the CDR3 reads CASSPYFGSYEQYF. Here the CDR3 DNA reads TGTGCCAGCAGTCCCTACTTTGGGAGCTACGAGCAGTACTTC.

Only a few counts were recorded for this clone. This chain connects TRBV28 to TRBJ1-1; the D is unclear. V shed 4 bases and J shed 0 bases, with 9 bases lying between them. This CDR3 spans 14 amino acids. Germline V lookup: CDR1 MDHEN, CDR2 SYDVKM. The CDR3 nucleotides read TGTGCCAGCAGTTCCACGGTTATGAACACTGAAGCTTTCTTT. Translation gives CASSSTVMNTEAFF.

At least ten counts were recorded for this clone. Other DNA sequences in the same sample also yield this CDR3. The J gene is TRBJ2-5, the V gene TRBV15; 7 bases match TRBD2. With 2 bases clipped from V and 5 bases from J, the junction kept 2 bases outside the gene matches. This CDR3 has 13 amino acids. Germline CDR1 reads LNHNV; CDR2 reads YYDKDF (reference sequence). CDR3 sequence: CATSRQGGETQYF. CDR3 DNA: TGTGCCACCAGCAGACAGGGAGGGGAGACCCAGTACTTC.

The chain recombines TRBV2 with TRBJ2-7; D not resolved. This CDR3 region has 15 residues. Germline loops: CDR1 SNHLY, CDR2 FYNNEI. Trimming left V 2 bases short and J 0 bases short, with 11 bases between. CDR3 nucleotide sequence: TGTGCCAGCAGTGAACAGGCGGCAAGCTCCTACGAGCAGTACTTC. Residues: CASSEQAASSYEQYF.

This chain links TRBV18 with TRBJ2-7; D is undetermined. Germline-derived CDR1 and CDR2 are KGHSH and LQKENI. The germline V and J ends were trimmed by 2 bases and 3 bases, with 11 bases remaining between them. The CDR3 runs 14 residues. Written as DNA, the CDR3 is TGTGCCAGCTCACCAGGAGTAGGTCACTACGAGCAGTACTTC. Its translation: CASSPGVGHYEQYF.

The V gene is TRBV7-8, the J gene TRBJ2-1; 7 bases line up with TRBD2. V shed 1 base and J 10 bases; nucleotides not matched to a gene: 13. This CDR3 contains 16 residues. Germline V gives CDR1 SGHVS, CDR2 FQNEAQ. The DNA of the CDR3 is TGTGCCAGCAGCTTAGTGCGAGGGATACACGGGGGGGAGCAGTTCTTC. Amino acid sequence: CASSLVRGIHGGEQFF. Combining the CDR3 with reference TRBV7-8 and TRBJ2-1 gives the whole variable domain GAGVSQSPRYKVAKRGQDVALRCDPISGHVSLFWYQQALGQGPEFLTYFQNEAQLDKSGLPSDRFFAERPEGSVSTLKIQRTQQEDSAVYLCASSLVRGIHGGEQFFGPGTRLTVL.

The CDR3 reads CASSQNRGRSAYEQYF. The DNA for the CDR3 is TGCGCCAGCAGTCAAAACAGGGGGCGCTCCGCCTACGAGCAGTACTTC. The chain carries TRBV10-1 and TRBJ2-7; 9 bases fit TRBD1. The germline V gene has CDR1 WNHNN and CDR2 SYGVQD (reference sequence). With 5 bases clipped from V and 2 bases from J, the junction kept 10 bases outside the gene matches. The CDR3 consists of 16 residues.

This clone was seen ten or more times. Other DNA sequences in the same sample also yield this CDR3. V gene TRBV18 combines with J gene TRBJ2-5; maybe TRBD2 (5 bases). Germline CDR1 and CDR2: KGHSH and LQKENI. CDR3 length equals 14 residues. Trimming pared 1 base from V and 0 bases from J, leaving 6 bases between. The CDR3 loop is CASSPRGYQETQYF. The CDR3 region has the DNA TGTGCCAGCTCACCACGAGGGTACCAAGAGACCCAGTACTTC.

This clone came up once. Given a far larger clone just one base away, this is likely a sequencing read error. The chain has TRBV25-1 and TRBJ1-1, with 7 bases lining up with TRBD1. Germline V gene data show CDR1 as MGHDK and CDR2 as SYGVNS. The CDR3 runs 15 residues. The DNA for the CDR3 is TGTGCCAGCACTCAGACCGGGACAGAATTCACTGTAGCTTTCTTT. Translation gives CASTQTGTEFTVAFF.